This note documents a single T cell receptor beta chain sequence. These data belong to a study of blood T cells in healthy people across ages. For the second PCR, which ran for roughly 7 to 11 cycles, a sample-barcoded 5' primer and a J-beta primer mix were used. TCRdb redid the calling of the 5' RACE reads with MiXCR, one entry per CDR3 protein. The sample has about 1.8 million distinct CDR3 sequences, approximately 50% seen once. V was cut by 1 base and J by 4 bases, with 11 bases left in between. CDR3 length: 15 residues. CDR1 is KGHSH, CDR2 LQKENI, per germline. The clonotype originates from a woman aged 40 to 50 in good health. The chain couples TRBV18 to TRBJ1-5; D gene uncertain. Sample: blood. The CDR3: CASSPRGTQNQPQHF. The CDR3 bases are TGTGCCAGCTCACCACGAGGAACCCAAAATCAGCCCCAGCATTTT.